This T cell receptor beta chain is drawn from a study of T cell responses to AZD1222 COVID-19 vaccine. The study, taken as a whole, reports: Mostly white British, mostly female donors; authors suggested clonal diversity may be underestimated. Spike as a whole was targeted by vaccine-associated CD4 TCRs, dominant at 160-218 and 743-854.

A single count supports this clone. Its antigen is as yet unknown. Sequencing used immunoSEQ multiplex PCR; TCRdb keeps in-frame clones, though not all of them. The sample consists of over 120,000 clones, about nine tenths of them appearing once. This material consisted of peripheral blood, taken 28 days after the second AZD1222 dose. This sequence was found in an adult who received the AZD1222 COVID-19 vaccine.

DNA of the CDR3: TGTGCCAGCAGTGCTACTTACGGGAGGGAGTCCTACGAGCAGTACTTC. It encodes CASSATYGRESYEQYF. The rearrangement uses TRBV28 and TRBJ2-7, with 8 bases lining up with TRBD2. V lost 5 bases and J lost 1; bases outside the gene matches: 10. CDR1 MDHEN and CDR2 SYDVKM come from the germline V gene. The CDR3 spans 16 residues.